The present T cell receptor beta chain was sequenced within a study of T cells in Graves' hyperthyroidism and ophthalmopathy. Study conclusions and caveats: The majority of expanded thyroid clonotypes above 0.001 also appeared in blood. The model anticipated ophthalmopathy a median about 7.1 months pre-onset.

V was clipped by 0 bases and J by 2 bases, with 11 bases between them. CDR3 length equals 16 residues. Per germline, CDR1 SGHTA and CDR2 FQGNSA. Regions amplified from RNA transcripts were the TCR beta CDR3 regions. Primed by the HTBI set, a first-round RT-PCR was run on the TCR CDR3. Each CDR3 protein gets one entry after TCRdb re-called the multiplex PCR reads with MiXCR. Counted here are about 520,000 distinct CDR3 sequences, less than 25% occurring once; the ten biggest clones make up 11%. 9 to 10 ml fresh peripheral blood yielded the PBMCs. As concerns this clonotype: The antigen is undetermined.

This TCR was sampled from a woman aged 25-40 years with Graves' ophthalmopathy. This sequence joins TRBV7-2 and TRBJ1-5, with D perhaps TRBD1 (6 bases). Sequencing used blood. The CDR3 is CASSLAGKGGNQPQHF. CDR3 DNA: TGTGCCAGCAGCTTAGCTGGGAAGGGGGGCAATCAGCCCCAGCATTTT. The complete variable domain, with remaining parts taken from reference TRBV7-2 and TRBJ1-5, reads GAGVSQSPSNKVTEKGKDVELRCDPISGHTALYWYRQSLGQGLEFLIYFQGNSAPDKSGLPSDRFSAERTGGSVSTLTIQRTQQEDSAVYLCASSLAGKGGNQPQHFGDGTRLSIL.